The 31 T cell receptor beta chains below all came from one sample that was sequenced in a study of vaccination effects on CD4 cells after COVID-19. Sequencing in the ViraFEST assay came after antigen-specific CD4+ T cells had been expanded with viral peptide pools, which were used to stimulate PBMC. Isolating CD4+ T cells followed more than 9 days of culture. A PCR test confirmed that the person had SARS-CoV-2 infection between March and December 2020. Repertoires were generated with immunoSEQ multiplex PCR, while TCRdb's copy carries only in-frame clones and drops some. The table records roughly 73,000 clones, more than 65% of them present only once. The antigens these receptors bind are not known. Specimen: CD4+ T cells from PBMCs cultured with HIV peptides, collected before COVID-19 vaccination. The subset: HIV-1 Nef peptide pool negative control/reference culture. Source of these receptors: a human donor who had a prior SARS-CoV-2 infection.

V is TRBV14 and J is TRBJ2-5, with D perhaps given as TRBD1 or TRBD2 (5 bases each). Germline-derived CDR1 and CDR2 are SGHDN and FVKESK. The CDR3 extends over 16 amino acids. Trimming removed 3 bases from V and 2 bases from J, with 16 bases in between. The CDR3 DNA reads TGTGCCAGCAGCCATAGGTGGGACCGAAGACAAGAGACCCAGTACTTC. Protein: CASSHRWDRRQETQYF.

The gene calls are TRBV5-1 and TRBJ1-5, with 8 bases matching TRBD1. With V trimmed by 4 bases and J by 5 bases, 8 bases remained unmatched. Germline V lookup: CDR1 SGHRS, CDR2 YFSETQ. The CDR3 has 15 residues. The CDR3 loop is CASSLTGGVDQPQHF. The CDR3 coding sequence is TGCGCCAGCAGCCTTACAGGGGGAGTCGATCAGCCCCAGCATTTT.

The chain joins TRBV6-6 to TRBJ1-2; 7 bases map to TRBD1. CDR1 and CDR2 from the germline V gene are MNHNY and SVGAGI (reference sequence). The CDR3 runs 18 residues. Losses at the gene ends were 5 bases for V and 4 bases for J; bases not matched to a gene: 19. The CDR3: CASSHQSVHEEGAYGYTF. Written as DNA, the CDR3 is TGTGCCAGCAGTCACCAGTCAGTTCACGAGGAGGGGGCCTATGGCTACACCTTC.

V is TRBV2 and J is TRBJ2-1, with D possibly TRBD2 on 6 matching bases. The CDR3 length is 15 residues. Germline values: CDR1 SNHLY, CDR2 FYNNEI. V was pared by 2 bases and J by 9 bases, with 17 bases between. The CDR3 here is CASSESVLAGGEQFF. CDR3 nucleotides: TGTGCCAGCAGTGAATCGGTACTAGCAGGAGGTGAGCAGTTCTTC.

This clone has a single count. The chain is built from TRBV21-1 and TRBJ1-1; TRBD1, the table's D call, was not compared with the DNA. TRBV21-1 is annotated as a pseudogene. This CDR3 has 14 amino acids. The CDR3 is CASSKEGPSTEAFF. CDR3 DNA: TGTGCCAGCAGCAAAGAGGGGCCGAGCACTGAAGCTTTCTTT.

J is TRBJ2-7 and V is TRBV27; TRBD1 matches at 7 bases. The CDR3 spans 13 residues. V trimming: 6 bases; J trimming: 3 bases; junction bases outside the gene matches: 5. CDR1 and CDR2 from the germline V gene are MNHEY and SMNVEV (reference sequence). CDR3 residues: CASRPGQSYEQYF. The CDR3 DNA reads as TGTGCCAGCAGACCGGGACAGAGCTACGAGCAGTACTTC.

V and J are TRBV4-1 and TRBJ2-2, with D hard to call. Germline V gene lookup returns CDR1 MGHRA and CDR2 YSYEKL. V dropped 0 bases and J dropped 0 bases, with 8 bases sitting between them. The CDR3 has 16 residues. The CDR3 DNA is TGCGCCAGCAGCCAAGATGGGGTCCCGAACACCGGGGAGCTGTTTTTT. Protein product: CASSQDGVPNTGELFF.

CDR3 amino acids: CASSPHGTGAREKLFF. CDR3 nucleotide sequence: TGTGCCAGCAGTCCCCATGGGACAGGGGCTCGGGAAAAACTGTTTTTT. The chain has TRBV25-1 and TRBJ1-4, with 10 bases that match TRBD1. V lost 5 bases and J lost 8; bases outside the gene matches: 11. The CDR3 extends over 16 amino acids. Germline values: CDR1 MGHDK, CDR2 SYGVNS. Complete variable domain (other parts from reference TRBV25-1 and TRBJ1-4): EADIYQTPRYLVIGTGKKITLECSQTMGHDKMYWYQQDPGMELHLIHYSYGVNSTEKGDLSSESTVSRIRTEHFPLTLESARPSHTSQYLCASSPHGTGAREKLFFGSGTQLSVL.

The chain links TRBV3-1 (or the pseudogene TRBV3-2) to TRBJ2-7; TRBD1 is a possible D gene (5 bases). Germline-derived CDR1 and CDR2 are LGHDT and YNNKEL (reference sequence). The CDR3 covers 12 residues. The germline V and J ends were trimmed by 4 bases and 6 bases, with 10 bases remaining between them. The CDR3 loop reads CASSRATGEQYF. The CDR3 DNA sequence: TGTGCCAGCAGCCGGGCAACAGGCGAGCAGTACTTC.

The chain carries TRBV20-1 and TRBJ2-1; TRBD1 aligns across 7 bases. The CDR3 consists of 11 residues. Trimming took 6 bases from V and 9 from J; bases not matched to a gene: 5. Per the germline V gene, CDR1 is DFQATT and CDR2 is SNEGSKA (reference sequence). This CDR3 is CSATQGIEQFF. The CDR3 region has the DNA TGCAGTGCAACACAGGGGATTGAGCAGTTCTTC.

The chain recombines TRBV18 with TRBJ2-3; tentatively, D is TRBD2 (5 bases). V lost 3 bases and J lost 3, with 16 bases in between. The CDR3 is 16 amino acids. Germline lookup yields CDR1 KGHSH and CDR2 LQKENI. CDR3 DNA sequence: TGTGCCAGCTCACCCCCAAACCGGCCGGGGACAGATACGCAGTATTTT. It yields the protein CASSPPNRPGTDTQYF.

The rearrangement uses TRBV28 and TRBJ1-2, with D possibly being TRBD1 (5 bases). V was cut by 3 bases and J by 8 bases, with 13 bases left in between. CDR1 is MDHEN, CDR2 SYDVKM, per germline. CDR3 length equals 13 residues. CDR3 loop: CASSLVSGLGYTF. The CDR3 DNA reads TGTGCCAGCAGTTTGGTGTCAGGGCTGGGCTACACCTTC.

The chain uses TRBV7-5 and TRBJ2-1; the table's D call, TRBD2, has no DNA check behind it. TRBV7-5 is a known pseudogene. The CDR3 contains 17 residues. CDR3: CARSLAKLAGDGNEQFF. CDR3 sequence (DNA): TGTGCCAGAAGCTTAGCCAAACTAGCGGGAGACGGGAATGAGCAGTTCTTC.

This clone has just a few counts. The rearrangement joins TRBV18 to TRBJ2-7; 9 nucleotides line up with TRBD2. The CDR3 has 18 amino acids. With 6 bases clipped from V and 2 bases from J, the junction kept 17 bases outside the gene matches. CDR1 KGHSH and CDR2 LQKENI come from the germline V gene. The CDR3 bases are TGTGCCAGCTCCCTCGGGACTAGCTCAATCGTGGGGACCTACGAGCAGTACTTC. It encodes CASSLGTSSIVGTYEQYF.

The chain uses TRBV7-6 and TRBJ2-3; 14 positions agree with TRBD2. Trimming at V came to 5 bases and at J to 5 bases, leaving 6 bases not matched to a gene. This CDR3 has 16 residues. Germline V gives CDR1 SGHVS, CDR2 FNYEAQ. Written as DNA, the CDR3 is TGTGCCAGCAGCCTTGGACTAGCGGGGGGTCAAGATACGCAGTATTTT. It yields the protein CASSLGLAGGQDTQYF.

The chain has TRBV7-3 and TRBJ2-3; D might be TRBD1 or TRBD2, each matching 5 bases. CDR1 is SGHTA, CDR2 FQGTGA, per germline. V lost 5 bases, J lost 2 bases, and 8 bases lay in between. The CDR3 is 13 amino acids. The CDR3 loop reads CASSRDPTDTQYF. In DNA, the CDR3 is TGTGCCAGCAGCCGGGACCCCACAGATACGCAGTATTTT.

This clone was counted between two and nine times. The CDR3 DNA sequence: TGTGCCAGCAGCCCTGACAGCCTCGGGGGCTACACCTTC. This sequence encodes CASSPDSLGGYTF. The chain has TRBV5-6 and TRBJ1-2; weak D call: TRBD1 (5 bases). The CDR3 consists of 13 residues. Germline assignment: CDR1 SGHDT and CDR2 YYEEEE. V was cut by 4 bases and J by 8 bases, with 15 bases left in between.

V and J are TRBV5-5 and TRBJ2-5, with D maybe TRBD2 (6 bases). Germline V lookup: CDR1 SGHKS, CDR2 YYEKEE (reference sequence). The germline V and J ends were trimmed by 0 bases and 2 bases, with 8 bases remaining between them. CDR3 size: 14 residues. CDR3 bases: TGTGCCAGCAGCTTGGGGAGGGCACAAGAGACCCAGTACTTC. It is translated as CASSLGRAQETQYF.

The chain combines TRBV2 with TRBJ2-7, with 10 nucleotides matching TRBD1. Unmatched junction bases numbered 4, after V lost 3 bases and J lost 8 bases. The CDR3 loop spans 13 amino acids. Germline CDR1 and CDR2: SNHLY and FYNNEI. The CDR3 coding sequence is TGTGCCAGCAGTGAGATGACAGGGGGCCAGCAGTACTTC. Amino acids: CASSEMTGGQQYF.

This chain links TRBV5-5 with TRBJ2-3; D is perhaps TRBD2 (5 bases). This CDR3 has 16 residues. Trimming took off 0 bases at V and 5 bases at J, with 16 bases between the two ends. The germline gives CDR1 SGHKS, CDR2 YYEKEE (reference sequence). The CDR3 sequence: CASSLAGSSDRDTQYF. Written as DNA, the CDR3 is TGTGCCAGCAGCTTGGCGGGGAGCAGTGATCGAGATACGCAGTATTTT.

The V call is TRBV27, the J call TRBJ1-2; the D is unclear. The CDR3 is 13 residues long. From germline, CDR1 is MNHEY and CDR2 SMNVEV (reference sequence). V lost 3 bases and J lost 1, with 6 bases in between. Here the CDR3 DNA reads TGTGCCAGCAGTTTCCGGGTTAACTATGGCTACACCTTC. Protein sequence: CASSFRVNYGYTF.

This chain uses TRBV10-3 with TRBJ2-2; the D gene is possibly TRBD1 (6 bases). The germline V gene encodes CDR1 ENHRY and CDR2 SYGVKD. The CDR3 has 16 amino acids. The V end was cut by 3 bases, the J end by 1 base, with 12 bases between. CDR3 region: CAISDPQGQNTGELFF. The CDR3 bases are TGTGCCATCAGTGACCCCCAGGGACAGAACACCGGGGAGCTGTTTTTT.

The chain links TRBV3-1 (or the pseudogene TRBV3-2) to TRBJ2-1, with 7 bases fitting TRBD2. Losses at the gene ends were 0 bases for V and 8 bases for J; bases not matched to a gene: 16. The CDR3 totals 18 residues. CDR1 LGHDT and CDR2 YNNKEL come from the germline V gene (reference sequence). The CDR3 coding sequence is TGTGCCAGCAGCCAAGATAGATGGGGGGGAGGTGGGGTGGATGAGCAGTTCTTC. Protein: CASSQDRWGGGGVDEQFF.

The DNA of the CDR3 is TGTGCCAGCAGCCCGGGACAGGGGGAAGAGACCCAGTACTTC. Translating it yields CASSPGQGEETQYF. This sequence joins TRBV11-2 and TRBJ2-5, with 11 bases lining up with TRBD1. Trimming removed 5 bases from V and 3 bases from J; junction bases left unmatched: 2. Germline assignment: CDR1 SGHAT and CDR2 FQNNGV. The CDR3 consists of 14 residues.

The chain combines TRBV19 with TRBJ2-3; D remains unclear. The V gene's germline CDR1 is LNHDA and CDR2 SQIVND (reference sequence). The CDR3 extends over 15 amino acids. Between the trimmed V and J ends, which lost 3 bases and 5 bases, there was a span of 15 bases. The CDR3 here is CASSIRATNEDTQYF. For the CDR3, the DNA is TGTGCCAGTAGTATTAGGGCCACCAATGAAGATACGCAGTATTTT.

The chain carries TRBV5-1 and TRBJ2-5; D may be TRBD1 (6 bases). Trimming removed 0 bases at V and 10 bases at J, with 25 bases between. The germline CDR1 and CDR2 sequences are SGHRS and YFSETQ. This CDR3 contains 17 residues. CDR3 bases: TGCGCCAGCAGCTTGGATGCGATTGGGGGCTCCCGGGTGGACCAGTACTTC. Amino acid sequence: CASSLDAIGGSRVDQYF.

The chain carries TRBV20-1 and TRBJ2-3, with 7 bases lining up with TRBD2. CDR1 is DFQATT and CDR2 is SNEGSKA in the germline V gene (reference sequence). The CDR3 is 13 residues long. J was trimmed by 3 bases and V by 3 bases; bases with no gene match: 3. The CDR3 is CSASAAGTDTQYF. The CDR3 DNA is TGCAGTGCTAGTGCAGCGGGGACAGATACGCAGTATTTT.

V usage is TRBV30 and J usage is TRBJ1-2; the match to TRBD1 covers 11 bases. Germline V gives CDR1 GTSNPN, CDR2 SVGIG (reference sequence). The CDR3 contains 16 residues. Unmatched junction bases numbered 8, after V lost 1 base and J lost 4 bases. The CDR3 nucleotides read TGTGCCTGGAGTGGGAATCCGGGACAGGGGGGCTATGGCTACACCTTC. Its translation: CAWSGNPGQGGYGYTF.

The chain uses TRBV18 and TRBJ1-5; D remains ambiguous. Trimming left V 3 bases short and J 3 bases short, with 9 bases between. CDR1 is KGHSH, CDR2 LQKENI, per germline. This CDR3 region has 14 residues. This chain's CDR3 is CASSPGRNNQPQHF. The CDR3 bases are TGTGCCAGCTCACCGGGGAGAAACAATCAGCCCCAGCATTTT.

A few counts support this clone. The genes are TRBV7-9 and TRBJ2-6; D not resolved. Trimming removed 3 bases from V and 4 bases from J, with 4 bases in between. The CDR3 has 13 amino acids. Germline CDR1 and CDR2: SEHNR and FQNEAQ (reference sequence). The CDR3, as DNA: TGTGCCAGCAGCTTGGGAGGGGCCAACGTCCTGACTTTC. Amino acids: CASSLGGANVLTF.

The chain carries TRBV28 and TRBJ2-7, with a possible D match to TRBD1 (6 bases). This CDR3 has 14 residues. Germline-derived CDR1 and CDR2 are MDHEN and SYDVKM. Between the trimmed V and J ends, which lost 4 bases and 5 bases, there was a span of 15 bases. Written as DNA, the CDR3 is TGTGCCAGCAGTTCCCGACAGGTCCTCAACGAGCAGTACTTC. This gives the protein CASSSRQVLNEQYF.